The entry below gives a single TCR beta chain sequence along with its context. Germline V gene data show CDR1 as SGHTS and CDR2 as YDEGEE. CDR3 size: 13 residues. V dropped 0 bases and J dropped 12 bases, with 13 bases sitting between them. This entry belongs to a study of blood T cell repertoires in COVID-19. Study details: Samples representing acute and convalescent COVID-19 were sourced from the United States, Italy and Spain. T cells, B-cell-depleted T cells, or PBMCs provided the cDNA or gDNA that served as material.

In the authors' methods: Amplification of reference gene primers was used by the study to estimate nucleated cell counts. Libraries were prepared by immunoSEQ multiplex PCR; TCRdb keeps only in-frame clonotypes and omits some of them. The V and J calls and clone size come from that table; D and trimming were worked out from the DNA. The sample gives tens of thousands of clones, 65% to 90% of which show up once; around 20% is in the top ten. Seattle patients were enrolled while actively infected and followed longitudinally. This chain connects TRBV5-8 to TRBJ2-1; no clear D gene. The sample was peripheral blood. The TCR originated in a woman aged 80 or over with COVID-19, enrolled during active disease. The CDR3 DNA follows: TGTGCCAGCAGCTTGGCCCCAGCCCCGGGGCAGTTCTTC. Translated, it gives CASSLAPAPGQFF.